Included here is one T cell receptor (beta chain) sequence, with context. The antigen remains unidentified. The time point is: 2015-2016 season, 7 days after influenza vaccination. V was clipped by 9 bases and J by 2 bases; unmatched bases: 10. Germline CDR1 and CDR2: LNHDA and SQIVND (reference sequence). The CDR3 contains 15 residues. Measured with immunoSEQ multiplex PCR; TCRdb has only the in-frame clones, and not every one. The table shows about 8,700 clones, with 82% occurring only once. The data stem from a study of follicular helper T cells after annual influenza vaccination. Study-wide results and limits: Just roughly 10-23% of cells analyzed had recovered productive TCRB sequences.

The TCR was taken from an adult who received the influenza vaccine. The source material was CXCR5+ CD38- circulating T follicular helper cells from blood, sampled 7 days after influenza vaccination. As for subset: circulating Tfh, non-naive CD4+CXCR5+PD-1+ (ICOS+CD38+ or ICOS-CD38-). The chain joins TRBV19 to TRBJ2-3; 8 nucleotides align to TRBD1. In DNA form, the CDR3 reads TGTGCCAGCCTTGACGGACAGGGTAACACAGATACGCAGTATTTT. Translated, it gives CASLDGQGNTDTQYF. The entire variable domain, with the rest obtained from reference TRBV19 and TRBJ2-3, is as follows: DGGITQSPKYLFRKEGQNVTLSCEQNLNHDAMYWYRQDPGQGLRLIYYSQIVNDFQKGDIAEGYSVSREKKESFPLTVTSAQKNPTAFYLCASLDGQGNTDTQYFGPGTRLTVL.